This entry lists 15 T cell receptor beta chains sequenced from one sample in a study of early T cells in non-severe SARS-CoV-2 infection. Using its own MiXCR run on the 5' RACE reads, TCRdb lists one record per CDR3 protein. The sample lists roughly 32,000 distinct CDR3 sequences, 6% to 7% occurring once. The sample taken for sequencing was whole blood. These receptors originate from an adult who was a healthcare worker with PCR-confirmed SARS-CoV-2 infection or an uninfected control (not recorded which).

Ten or more counts support this clonotype. This chain connects TRBV2 to TRBJ1-2; D possibly corresponds to TRBD1 (6 bases). Trimming removed 5 bases at V and 0 bases at J, with 16 bases between. The CDR3 runs 16 residues. Germline V lookup: CDR1 SNHLY, CDR2 FYNNEI. The CDR3 bases are TGTGCCAGCAGTTCGCTTGGACAGCCAGCTAACTATGGCTACACCTTC. This codes for CASSSLGQPANYGYTF.

This clonotype showed up many times. The chain is built from TRBV28 and TRBJ1-1, with D unresolved. Germline CDR1 reads MDHEN; CDR2 reads SYDVKM. The V end lost 5 bases, the J end lost 1 base, and 8 bases lay between the germline ends. The CDR3 contains 13 residues. The DNA for the CDR3 is TGTGCCAGCAGTCCACCCCGGAACACTGAAGCTTTCTTT. Residues: CASSPPRNTEAFF.

This clonotype appeared many times. The chain combines TRBV11-3 with TRBJ1-1; no reliable D call. The germline V and J ends were trimmed by 0 bases and 3 bases, with 5 bases remaining between them. The CDR3 is made up of 13 amino acids. CDR1 and CDR2 from the germline V gene are SGHNT and YENEEA. CDR3 coding DNA: TGTGCCAGCAGCTTAGAGGTGGACACTGAAGCTTTCTTT. Residues: CASSLEVDTEAFF.

This clonotype was seen at least ten times. The gene calls are TRBV4-3 and TRBJ2-5; possibly TRBD1 for D (6 bases). CDR1 is LGHNA, CDR2 YSLEER, per germline. With 5 bases removed from V and 2 bases from J, the gap between germline ends came to 15 bases. The CDR3 extends over 15 amino acids. The CDR3 DNA follows: TGCGCCAGCAGCGCCAGGACAGACTATCAAGAGACCCAGTACTTC. Protein: CASSARTDYQETQYF.

This clonotype showed up many times. The chain uses TRBV10-1 and TRBJ2-4; TRBD1 is a possible D gene (5 bases). Trimming pared 5 bases from V and 2 bases from J, leaving 13 bases between. CDR1 is WNHNN, CDR2 SYGVQD, per germline (reference sequence). The CDR3 contains 15 residues. CDR3 residues: CASSPTAGTKNIQYF. The CDR3 bases are TGCGCCAGCAGTCCAACGGCAGGGACCAAAAACATTCAGTACTTC.

This clonotype was seen at least ten times. V is TRBV4-1 and J is TRBJ1-6, with 10 positions matching TRBD1. The CDR3 loop spans 15 amino acids. Losses at the gene ends were 0 bases for V and 9 bases for J; bases not matched to a gene: 2. Germline V gene data show CDR1 as MGHRA and CDR2 as YSYEKL. The CDR3 DNA follows: TGCGCCAGCAGCCAAGAGGGGACAGGGGTTTCACCCCTCCACTTT. This encodes CASSQEGTGVSPLHF.

The table lists this clonotype with a few counts. The chain links TRBV4-1 to TRBJ2-7; D remains ambiguous. The CDR3 runs to 15 residues. V shed 1 base and J shed 5 bases, with 15 bases lying between them. CDR1 MGHRA and CDR2 YSYEKL come from the germline V gene. In DNA, the CDR3 is TGCGCCAGCAGCCAAGGTTACGGAGAGCCCCACGAGCAGTACTTC. Translation: CASSQGYGEPHEQYF.

This clonotype was seen more than once but under ten times. V usage is TRBV28 and J usage is TRBJ2-5, with D possibly being TRBD1 (5 bases). Trimming stripped 3 bases from V and 7 bases from J, with 15 bases between. From germline, CDR1 is MDHEN and CDR2 SYDVKM. CDR3 length: 14 amino acids. The CDR3, as DNA: TGTGCCAGCAGTTTTTCCCAGGGCCCAAGGACCCAGTACTTC. Protein sequence: CASSFSQGPRTQYF.

In its sample, this clonotype was seen many times. This chain joins TRBV4-3 and TRBJ1-6; D remains ambiguous. V shed 0 bases and J shed 5 bases, with 14 bases lying between them. Germline V lookup: CDR1 LGHNA, CDR2 YSLEER. The CDR3 has 17 amino acids. The CDR3 spells CASSQEVVRENNSPLHF. CDR3 bases: TGCGCCAGCAGCCAAGAGGTTGTCCGGGAGAATAATTCACCCCTCCACTTT.

This clonotype was detected ten times or more. V and J are TRBV5-1 and TRBJ1-1; D ambiguous. The germline gives CDR1 SGHRS, CDR2 YFSETQ. The CDR3 is made up of 13 amino acids. Trimming took 2 bases from V and 1 from J, leaving 6 bases between them. CDR3 sequence reads: CASSLSRNTEAFF. The CDR3 coding sequence is TGCGCCAGCAGCTTAAGCAGGAACACTGAAGCTTTCTTT.

This clonotype was detected many times. The chain joins TRBV20-1 to TRBJ1-6; 9 bases map to TRBD1. CDR1 and CDR2 (germline): DFQATT, SNEGSKA (reference sequence). This CDR3 region has 15 residues. Germline trimming cut 6 bases from V and 4 bases from J; bases unmatched to any gene: 7. CDR3 region: CSAQTGTGYNSPLHF. In DNA form, the CDR3 reads TGCAGTGCCCAGACCGGGACAGGGTATAATTCACCCCTCCACTTT.

This clonotype was seen at least ten times. The V and J genes are TRBV11-2 and TRBJ2-3; the D gene is possibly TRBD2 (7 bases). Deletions cut 2 bases from V and 4 bases from J, with 13 bases between. The germline V gene encodes CDR1 SGHAT and CDR2 FQNNGV. The CDR3 sequence is 15 residues long. The CDR3 nucleotides are TGTGCCAGCAGCTTATTCCGGGGGGCCGCAGATACGCAGTATTTT. This encodes CASSLFRGAADTQYF.

This clonotype appeared many times. The CDR3 DNA reads as TGTGCCAGCAATGTAAAAGCGGGGGGGCGAGATACGCAGTATTTT. The encoded protein is CASNVKAGGRDTQYF. The J gene is TRBJ2-3, the V gene TRBV2; 10 positions match TRBD2. The CDR3 contains 15 residues. With 7 bases clipped from V and 5 bases from J, the junction kept 9 bases outside the gene matches. Looked up from germline, CDR1 is SNHLY and CDR2 is FYNNEI.

Many counts were recorded for this clonotype. In DNA form, the CDR3 reads TGTGCCAGCAGTTTTGGGGGGAAGGGTCTCCAAGAGACCCAGTACTTC. Its protein is CASSFGGKGLQETQYF. V is TRBV28 and J is TRBJ2-5, with D maybe TRBD2 (6 bases). V lost 3 bases and J 1 base, leaving 15 bases between the germline ends. The CDR3 consists of 16 residues. Germline CDR1 MDHEN, CDR2 SYDVKM.

This clonotype was counted between two and nine times. This chain uses TRBV7-3 with TRBJ2-3, with 7 bases matching TRBD2. Germline V gene sequence: CDR1 SGHTA, CDR2 FQGTGA. V lost 5 bases, J lost 4 bases, and 9 bases stayed unmatched. This CDR3 is built from 15 residues. The CDR3 bases are TGTGCCAGCAGCACCGGACTAGTGCCGGCAGATACGCAGTATTTT. Translated, it gives CASSTGLVPADTQYF. Full variable domain (rest looked up from reference TRBV7-3 and TRBJ2-3): GAGVSQTPSNKVTEKGKYVELRCDPISGHTALYWYRQSLGQGPEFLIYFQGTGAADDSGLPNDRFFAVRPEGSVSTLKIQRTERGDSAVYLCASSTGLVPADTQYFGPGTRLTVL.